Below, 15 T cell receptor beta chains from the same sample are listed, as sequenced in a study of naive and memory T cell subsets. The beta constant-region primer was an equimolar mix of two oligonucleotides covering TRBC1 and TRBC2. Ligated cDNA was amplified by four rounds of PCR with nested alpha and beta constant-region primers and SP2. Via MiXCR, TCRdb re-called the UMI-ligation and nested PCR reads, giving one row per CDR3 protein. This sample carries 120,000 or so distinct CDR3 sequences, 30% to 45% of them seen once, and the ten largest clones take more than 0.8%. The sequenced material came from central memory CD4+ T cells from blood. The source of these receptors is a human donor in good health.

The rearrangement uses TRBV10-2 and TRBJ2-3, with D perhaps TRBD2 (7 bases). V was clipped by 8 bases and J by 4 bases, with 16 bases between them. CDR1 and CDR2 from the germline V gene are WSHSY and SAAADI. There are 14 residues in the CDR3. CDR3 protein: CASLPGGLADTQYF. CDR3 nucleotide sequence: TGCGCCAGCCTCCCGGGGGGCCTCGCAGATACGCAGTATTTT.

This clonotype appeared a few times. The gene calls are TRBV20-1 and TRBJ2-7, with D maybe TRBD2 (6 bases). The CDR3 contains 13 residues. V lost 3 bases and J 1 base, leaving 10 bases between the germline ends. Germline loops: CDR1 DFQATT, CDR2 SNEGSKA (reference sequence). The CDR3 bases are TGCAGTGCTAGGATACGGGGGTCCTACGAGCAGTACTTC. It yields the protein CSARIRGSYEQYF.

The gene calls are TRBV7-2 and TRBJ1-1; D is undetermined. Germline V gene lookup returns CDR1 SGHTA and CDR2 FQGNSA. The CDR3 totals 12 residues. Deletions cut 3 bases from V and 4 bases from J, with 6 bases between. Written as DNA, the CDR3 is TGTGCCAGCAGCTTGTCCCTCACTGAAGCTTTCTTT. Translation: CASSLSLTEAFF.

Judged by abundance, this clonotype is medium-sized. The rearrangement links TRBV29-1 to TRBJ2-3; weak D call: TRBD2 (6 bases). Germline CDR1 reads SQVTM; CDR2 reads ANQGSEA. The CDR3 consists of 11 residues. Trimming shortened V by 4 bases and J by 7 bases, and 9 bases separated the two germline ends. CDR3 region: CSVARGYTQYF. The CDR3 bases are TGCAGCGTTGCCCGGGGGTATACGCAGTATTTT.

This sequence joins TRBV12-3 or TRBV12-4 and TRBJ2-4; D gene unclear. The CDR3 is made up of 14 amino acids. The ends were cut back, 6 bases at V and 10 bases at J, with 19 bases in the middle. The CDR3 nucleotides read TGTGCCAGCAGCCCCCCCACTCTCGGTTGGATTCAGTACTTC. Translation gives CASSPPTLGWIQYF.

The gene calls are TRBV11-1 and TRBJ2-2; possibly TRBD2 for D (5 bases). CDR3 length equals 16 residues. Germline CDR1 SGHAT, CDR2 FQDESV (reference sequence). V shed 1 base and J shed 3 bases, with 12 bases lying between them. CDR3 region: CASSLDIGRDTGELFF. CDR3 in DNA: TGTGCCAGCAGCTTAGACATCGGGCGGGACACCGGGGAGCTGTTTTTT.

This clonotype was seen only a few times. This chain joins TRBV24-1 and TRBJ2-3, with 7 bases that match TRBD2. There are 14 residues in the CDR3. V lost 5 bases to trimming and J lost 1 base; unmatched junction nucleotides: 2. CDR1 and CDR2 from the germline V gene are KGHDR and SFDVKD. For the CDR3, the DNA is TGTGCCACCAGTGGCGGGAGAGGCACAGATACGCAGTATTTT. It encodes CATSGGRGTDTQYF.

The V gene is TRBV9, the J gene TRBJ2-6; 7 bases fit TRBD1. Per the germline V gene, CDR1 is SGDLS and CDR2 is YYNGEE. There are 18 residues in the CDR3. V gave up 4 bases and J gave up 2 bases; unmatched junction bases: 12. For the CDR3, the DNA is TGTGCCAGCAGCCCGACTCCAGTAGGGGGCACTGGGGCCAACGTCCTGACTTTC. It specifies CASSPTPVGGTGANVLTF. Full variable domain (outside the CDR3, taken from reference TRBV9 and TRBJ2-6): DSGVTQTPKHLITATGQRVTLRCSPRSGDLSVYWYQQSLDQGLQFLIQYYNGEERAKGNILERFSAQQFPDLHSELNLSSLELGDSALYFCASSPTPVGGTGANVLTFGAGSRLTVL.

This clonotype was seen a handful of times. The gene calls are TRBV20-1 and TRBJ2-1, with no clear D. Germline assignment: CDR1 DFQATT and CDR2 SNEGSKA (reference sequence). CDR3 length: 14 residues. Trimming removed 3 bases from V and 5 bases from J, with 14 bases in between. Here the CDR3 reads CSARRLEINNEQFF. The CDR3 coding sequence is TGCAGTGCTAGGCGCCTTGAAATAAACAATGAGCAGTTCTTC.

This clonotype was seen a few times. V is TRBV4-1 and J is TRBJ2-7, with D possibly being TRBD2 (6 bases). V was trimmed by 0 bases and J by 2 bases, leaving 11 bases between them. Germline V gives CDR1 MGHRA, CDR2 YSYEKL. This CDR3 is built from 15 residues. Here the CDR3 reads CASSQDWDWTYEQYF. CDR3 sequence (DNA): TGCGCCAGCAGCCAAGATTGGGACTGGACCTACGAGCAGTACTTC.

This clonotype was seen a handful of times. The DNA of the CDR3 is TGTGCCAGCAGCCAGGAGAGACTAGCGGGAGGAGTAGGTGGGACAGATACGCAGTATTTT. Translating gives CASSQERLAGGVGGTDTQYF. The chain has TRBV4-2 and TRBJ2-3, with 13 bases lining up with TRBD2. V lost 3 bases and J lost 3; bases outside the gene matches: 15. The CDR3 is 20 residues long. CDR1 LGHNA and CDR2 YNFKEQ come from the germline V gene.

The CDR3 bases are TGCAGTGCTAGATCCCCCGCCAGGACTGAAGCTTTCTTT. Translating gives CSARSPARTEAFF. The chain recombines TRBV20-1 with TRBJ1-1; D gene ambiguous. V was trimmed by 2 bases and J by 5 bases, leaving 12 bases between them. The CDR3 runs 13 residues. Per the germline V gene, CDR1 is DFQATT and CDR2 is SNEGSKA (reference sequence).

In its sample, this clonotype was seen many times. The CDR3 DNA is TGTGCCAGCAGCCCGGACAGCTGGAACTATGGCTACACCTTC. Protein product: CASSPDSWNYGYTF. This chain joins TRBV6-5 and TRBJ1-2; D might be TRBD1 (6 bases). This CDR3 spans 14 amino acids. The ends were cut back, 6 bases at V and 2 bases at J, with 13 bases in the middle. Germline V gene sequence: CDR1 MNHEY, CDR2 SVGAGI.

The rearrangement uses TRBV28 and TRBJ2-3; D gene uncertain. V lost 8 bases and J 0 bases, leaving 12 bases between the germline ends. The CDR3 is 14 amino acids. Germline V gives CDR1 MDHEN, CDR2 SYDVKM. In nucleotides, the CDR3 is TGTGCCAGCGTCCATCCTTCTAGCACAGATACGCAGTATTTT. Translated, it gives CASVHPSSTDTQYF.

This chain connects TRBV18 to TRBJ1-4; D unresolved. Looked up from germline, CDR1 is KGHSH and CDR2 is LQKENI. Trimming took 6 bases from V and 7 from J, leaving 15 bases between them. This CDR3 is 14 amino acids long. CDR3 sequence: CASSSRGTIEKLFF. CDR3 DNA sequence: TGTGCCAGCTCTTCACGAGGAACAATTGAAAAACTGTTTTTT.